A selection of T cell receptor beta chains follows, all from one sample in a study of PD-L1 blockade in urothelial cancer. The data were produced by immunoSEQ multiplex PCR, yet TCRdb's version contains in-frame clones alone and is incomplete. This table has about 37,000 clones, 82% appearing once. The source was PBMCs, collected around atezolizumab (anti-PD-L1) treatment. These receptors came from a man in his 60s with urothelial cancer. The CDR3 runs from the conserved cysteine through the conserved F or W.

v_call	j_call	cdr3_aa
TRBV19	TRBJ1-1	CASAKLSGGKEAFF
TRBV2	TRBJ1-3	CASRARTGDSGNTIYF
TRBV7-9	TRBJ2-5	CASAAGGETQYF
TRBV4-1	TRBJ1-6	CASSQRAGTEHSPLHF
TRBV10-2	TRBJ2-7	CASVEQGDYEQYF
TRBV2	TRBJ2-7	CASRKRGASYEQYF
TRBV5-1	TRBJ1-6	CASSTGQGGPNSPLHF
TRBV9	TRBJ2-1	CASSPGTIYNEQFF
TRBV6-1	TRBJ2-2	CASSLTGGAFGELFF
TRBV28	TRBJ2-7	CASKTGSAVTAEQYF
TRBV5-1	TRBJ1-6	CASSADRDYKNSPLHF
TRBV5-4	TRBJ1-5	CAWAGGQGRNQPQHF
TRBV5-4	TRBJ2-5	CASSLGEEETQYF
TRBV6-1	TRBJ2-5	CAAVQETQYF
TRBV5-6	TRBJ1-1	CASSSRAGRTEAFF
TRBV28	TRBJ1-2	CASSPTPGFYYGYTF
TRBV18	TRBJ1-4	CASSPPPGVNNEKLFF
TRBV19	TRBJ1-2	CASSPHRGGIQDYTF
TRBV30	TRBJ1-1	CAWKEGGRTEAFF
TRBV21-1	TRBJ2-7	CASSKEAGNGSYEQYF
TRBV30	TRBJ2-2	CAWSVLGDYLTGELFF
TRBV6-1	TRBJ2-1	CASSKGYNEQFF
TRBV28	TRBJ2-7	CASSFAGTGGRYEQYF
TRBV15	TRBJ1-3	CATGQGTGNTIYF
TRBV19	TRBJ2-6	CASSGLSGANVLTF
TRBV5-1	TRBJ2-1	CASREGLAANEQFF
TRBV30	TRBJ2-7	CAWSRRGARSEQYF
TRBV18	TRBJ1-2	CASSPDSYGYTF
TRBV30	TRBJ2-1	CASSGTSGDNEQFF
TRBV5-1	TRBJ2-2	CASSLGGESGELFF
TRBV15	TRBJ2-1	CATRSGTGGFNEQFF
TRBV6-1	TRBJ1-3	CASNGQASSGNTIYF
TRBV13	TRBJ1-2	CASSVGQGGYTF
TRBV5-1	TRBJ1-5	CASSLGGGDQPQHF
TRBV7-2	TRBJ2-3	CASSLYRLDTQYF
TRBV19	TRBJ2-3	CASSRTSGGRGTQYF
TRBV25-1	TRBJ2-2	CASSEMTGVTGELFF